Here is one T cell receptor beta chain with its context. Its specificity is not known. The data were taken from a study of T cell responses to AZD1222 COVID-19 vaccine. The wider study: Samples with a second dose at about 4 or about 12 weeks were pooled together. The study, taken as a whole, reports: Every sample of the repertoires postdated the peak T cell response.

Germline-derived CDR1 and CDR2 are SGHDT and YYEEEE. The V gene lost 0 bases and the J gene lost 4 bases, with 22 bases spanning the gap. The CDR3 spans 18 residues. The data were produced by immunoSEQ multiplex PCR, yet TCRdb's version contains in-frame clones alone and is incomplete. Seen here are 150,000 to 200,000 clones, 90% to 95% observed once, and the top ten hold 0.64%. The sequences come from peripheral blood, collected on day 0 of AZD1222 vaccination. This sequence joins TRBV5-6 and TRBJ1-2; TRBD1 is a possible D gene (5 bases). The source of this sequence is an adult in good health. CDR3 in amino acids: CASSLEGEGSAPIYGYTF. In DNA, the CDR3 is TGTGCCAGCAGCTTGGAAGGGGAGGGTTCGGCGCCAATCTATGGCTACACCTTC.